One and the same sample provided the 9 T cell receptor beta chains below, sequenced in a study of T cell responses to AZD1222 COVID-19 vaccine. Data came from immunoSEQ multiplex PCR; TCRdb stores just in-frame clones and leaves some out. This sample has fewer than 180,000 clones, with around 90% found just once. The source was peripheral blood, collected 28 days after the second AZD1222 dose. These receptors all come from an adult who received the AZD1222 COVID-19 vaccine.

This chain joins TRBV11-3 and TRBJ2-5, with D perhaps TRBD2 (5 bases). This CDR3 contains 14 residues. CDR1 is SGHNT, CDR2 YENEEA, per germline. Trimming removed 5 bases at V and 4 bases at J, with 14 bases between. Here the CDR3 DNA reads TGTGCCAGCAGCCCTCGCGGGCCCCCAGAGACCCAGTACTTC. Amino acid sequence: CASSPRGPPETQYF.

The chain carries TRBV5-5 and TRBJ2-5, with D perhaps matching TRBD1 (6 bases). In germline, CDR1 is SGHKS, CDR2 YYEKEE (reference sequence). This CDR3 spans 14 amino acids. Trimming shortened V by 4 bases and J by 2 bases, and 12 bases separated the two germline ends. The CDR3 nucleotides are TGTGCCAGCAGCCATTGGACAGTTCAAGAGACCCAGTACTTC. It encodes CASSHWTVQETQYF.

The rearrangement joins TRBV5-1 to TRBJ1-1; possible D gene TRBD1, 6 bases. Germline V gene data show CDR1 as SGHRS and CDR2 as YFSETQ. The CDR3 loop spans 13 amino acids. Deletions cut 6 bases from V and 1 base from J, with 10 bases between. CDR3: CASKAGENTEAFF. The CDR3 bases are TGCGCCAGCAAAGCAGGGGAGAACACTGAAGCTTTCTTT.

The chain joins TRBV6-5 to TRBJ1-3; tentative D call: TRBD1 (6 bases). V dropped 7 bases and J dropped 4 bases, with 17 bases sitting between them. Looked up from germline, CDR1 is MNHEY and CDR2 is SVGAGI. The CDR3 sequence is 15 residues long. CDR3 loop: CASTPQGMGGNTIYF. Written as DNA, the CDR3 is TGTGCCAGCACCCCCCAGGGGATGGGAGGAAACACCATATATTTT.

In DNA form, the CDR3 reads TGTGCCAGCACTCGGACTAGCGCCACAGATACGCAGTATTTT. This encodes CASTRTSATDTQYF. The chain links TRBV4-2 to TRBJ2-3; 9 bases are a match to TRBD2. Germline values: CDR1 LGHNA, CDR2 YNFKEQ. V dropped 7 bases and J dropped 2; count of bases not matched to a gene: 4. The CDR3 loop spans 14 amino acids.

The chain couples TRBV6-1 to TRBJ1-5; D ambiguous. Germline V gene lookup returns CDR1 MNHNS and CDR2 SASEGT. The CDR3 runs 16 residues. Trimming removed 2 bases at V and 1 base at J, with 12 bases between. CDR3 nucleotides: TGTGCCAGCAGTGAATTGGGGAGAAGGAGCAATCAGCCCCAGCATTTT. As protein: CASSELGRRSNQPQHF.

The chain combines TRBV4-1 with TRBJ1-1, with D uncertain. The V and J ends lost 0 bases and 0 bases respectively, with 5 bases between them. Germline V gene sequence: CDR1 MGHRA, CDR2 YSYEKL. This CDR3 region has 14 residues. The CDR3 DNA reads TGCGCCAGCAGCCAAGAGGGATTGAACACTGAAGCTTTCTTT. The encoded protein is CASSQEGLNTEAFF.

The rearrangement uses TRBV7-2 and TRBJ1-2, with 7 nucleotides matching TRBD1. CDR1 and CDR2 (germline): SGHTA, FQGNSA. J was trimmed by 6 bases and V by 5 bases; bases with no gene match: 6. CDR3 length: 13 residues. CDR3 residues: CASSPQGGNGYTF. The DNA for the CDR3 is TGTGCCAGCAGCCCTCAGGGGGGTAATGGCTACACCTTC.

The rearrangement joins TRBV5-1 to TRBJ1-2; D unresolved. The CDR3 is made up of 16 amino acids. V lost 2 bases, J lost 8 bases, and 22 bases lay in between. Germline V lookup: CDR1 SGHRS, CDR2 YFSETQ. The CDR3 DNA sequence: TGCGCCAGCAGCTTTTCCGACGGGCCGGGCTATGGCGGCTACACCTTC. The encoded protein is CASSFSDGPGYGGYTF.